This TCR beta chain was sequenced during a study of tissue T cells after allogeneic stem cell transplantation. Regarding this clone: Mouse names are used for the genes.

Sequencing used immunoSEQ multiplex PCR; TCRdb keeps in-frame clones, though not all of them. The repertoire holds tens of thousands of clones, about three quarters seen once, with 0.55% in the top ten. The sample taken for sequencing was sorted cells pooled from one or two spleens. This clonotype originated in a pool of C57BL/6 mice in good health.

The CDR3 spells CAPGTGYAEQFF. The DNA read from the CDR3 is TGTGCTCCAGGGACAGGGTATGCTGAGCAGTTC. The genes are TRBV29 and TRBJ2-1, with TRBD1 matching over 9 bases. The CDR3 goes on 1 residue after the read ends, and that part is filled in from the germline J gene. The CDR3 totals 12 residues. V gave up 11 bases and J gave up 4 bases; unmatched junction bases: 3. Germline CDR1 MSHET, CDR2 SYDVDS.